This T cell receptor beta chain stems from a study of shared clonotypes between healthy human individuals. About the research overall: Used for every donor were three CD4 naive, three CD4 memory, two CD8 naive and one CD8 memory plate. Study conclusions and caveats: Compared with clonotypes that all four donors shared, non-shared clonotypes had lower generation probabilities.

CDR3 length: 17 residues. V lost 4 bases and J 2 bases, leaving 20 bases between the germline ends. Germline V gives CDR1 SGHRS, CDR2 YFSETQ. Details on this clone: Its antigen is still unknown.

Produced via immunoSEQ multiplex PCR; TCRdb's table is partial and in-frame only. The sample records approximately 2.1 million clones, 93% being singletons. This chain connects TRBV5-1 to TRBJ2-3; the D is unclear. The sequencing input was naive CD4+ T cells from PBMCs. Noted subset: CD45RA+ positively selected. The sequence was obtained from a man aged 18 to 30 in good health. Some clones in this sample may be carry-over from other donors' samples. CDR3: CASSPPGPQMNTDTQYF. The CDR3 region has the DNA TGCGCCAGCAGCCCACCCGGGCCCCAAATGAACACAGATACGCAGTATTTT.